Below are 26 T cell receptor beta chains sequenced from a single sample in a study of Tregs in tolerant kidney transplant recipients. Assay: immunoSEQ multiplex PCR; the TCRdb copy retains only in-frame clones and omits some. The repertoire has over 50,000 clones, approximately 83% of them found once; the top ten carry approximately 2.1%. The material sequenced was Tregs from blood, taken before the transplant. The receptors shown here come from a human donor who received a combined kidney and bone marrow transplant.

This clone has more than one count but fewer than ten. The chain's CDR3 is CASSEDGRVSPLHF. CDR3 DNA sequence: TGTGCCAGCAGTGAGGACGGTCGGGTATCACCCCTCCACTTT. This chain joins TRBV2 and TRBJ1-6; unclear D gene. CDR1 SNHLY and CDR2 FYNNEI come from the germline V gene. The CDR3 spans 14 residues. The V and J ends lost 3 bases and 10 bases respectively, with 13 bases between them.

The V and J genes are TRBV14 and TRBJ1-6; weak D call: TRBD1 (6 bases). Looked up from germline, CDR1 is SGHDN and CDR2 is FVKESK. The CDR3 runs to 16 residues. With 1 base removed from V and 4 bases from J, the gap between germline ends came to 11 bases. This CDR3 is CASSQALGGYNSPLHF. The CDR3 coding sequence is TGTGCCAGCAGCCAAGCTTTAGGGGGGTATAATTCACCCCTCCACTTT.

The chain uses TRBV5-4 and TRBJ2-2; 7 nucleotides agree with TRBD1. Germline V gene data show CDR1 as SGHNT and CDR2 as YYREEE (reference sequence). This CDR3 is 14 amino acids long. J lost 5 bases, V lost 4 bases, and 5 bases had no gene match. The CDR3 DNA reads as TGTGCCAGCAGCATGAAACAGGGGACCGGGGAGCTGTTTTTT. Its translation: CASSMKQGTGELFF.

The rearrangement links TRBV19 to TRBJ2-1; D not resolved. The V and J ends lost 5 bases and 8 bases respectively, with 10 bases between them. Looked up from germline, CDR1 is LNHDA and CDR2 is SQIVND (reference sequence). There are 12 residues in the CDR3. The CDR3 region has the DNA TGTGCCAGTAGTCCTCCTAAGGATGAGCAGTTCTTC. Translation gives CASSPPKDEQFF.

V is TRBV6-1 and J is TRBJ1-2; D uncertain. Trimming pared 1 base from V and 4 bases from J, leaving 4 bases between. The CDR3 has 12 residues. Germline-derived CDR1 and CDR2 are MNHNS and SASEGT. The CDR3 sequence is CASSEDTYGYTF. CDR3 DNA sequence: TGTGCCAGCAGTGAAGACACCTATGGCTACACCTTC.

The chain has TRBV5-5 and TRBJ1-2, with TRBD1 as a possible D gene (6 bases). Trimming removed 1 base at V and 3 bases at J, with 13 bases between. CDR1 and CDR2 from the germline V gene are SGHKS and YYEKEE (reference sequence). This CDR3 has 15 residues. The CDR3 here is CASSLLGQGYYGYTF. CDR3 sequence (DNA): TGTGCCAGCAGCTTGTTGGGTCAGGGGTACTATGGCTACACCTTC.

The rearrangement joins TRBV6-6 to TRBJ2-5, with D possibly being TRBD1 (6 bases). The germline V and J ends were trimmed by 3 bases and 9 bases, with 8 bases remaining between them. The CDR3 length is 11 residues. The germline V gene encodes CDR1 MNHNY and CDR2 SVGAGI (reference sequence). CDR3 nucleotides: TGTGCCAGCAGTTATAAGGGGGCCCAGTACTTC. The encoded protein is CASSYKGAQYF.

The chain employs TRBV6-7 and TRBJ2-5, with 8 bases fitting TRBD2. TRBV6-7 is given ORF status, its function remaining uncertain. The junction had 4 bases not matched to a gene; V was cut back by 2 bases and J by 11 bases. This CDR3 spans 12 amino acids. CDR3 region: CASSYRGGEQYF. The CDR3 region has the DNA TGTGCCAGCAGTTACCGGGGGGGAGAGCAGTACTTC.

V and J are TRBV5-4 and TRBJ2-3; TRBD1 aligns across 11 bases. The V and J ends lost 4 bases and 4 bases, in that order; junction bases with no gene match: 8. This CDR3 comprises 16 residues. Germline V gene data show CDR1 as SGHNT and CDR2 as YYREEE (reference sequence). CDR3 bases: TGTGCCAGCAGCGCCCAATGGACAGGGGGCGCAGATACGCAGTATTTT. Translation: CASSAQWTGGADTQYF.

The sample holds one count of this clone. In DNA, the CDR3 is TGTGCCAGCAATCCGGGCAATCAGCCCCAGCATTTT. Translated, it gives CASNPGNQPQHF. V and J are TRBV6-5 and TRBJ1-5; D gene ambiguous. Germline V gene sequence: CDR1 MNHEY, CDR2 SVGAGI. V was shortened by 7 bases and J by 2 bases, with 6 bases between the two germline ends. CDR3 length: 12 residues.

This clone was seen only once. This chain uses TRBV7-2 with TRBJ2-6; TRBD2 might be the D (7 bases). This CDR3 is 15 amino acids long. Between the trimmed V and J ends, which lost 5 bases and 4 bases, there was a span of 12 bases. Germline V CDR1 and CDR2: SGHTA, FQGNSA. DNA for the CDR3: TGTGCCAGCAGCCCGCGGGGGCTCGGGGCCAACGTCCTGACTTTC. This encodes CASSPRGLGANVLTF.

In nucleotides, the CDR3 is TGTGCCAGCAGTCGGGCTAGAACTAGTGGGGATACGCAGTATTTT. Protein product: CASSRARTSGDTQYF. The V gene is TRBV2, the J gene TRBJ2-3; maybe TRBD2 (5 bases). The CDR3 runs 15 residues. V was pared by 5 bases and J by 6 bases, with 18 bases between. Germline V CDR1 and CDR2: SNHLY, FYNNEI. The full variable domain, in which reference TRBV2 and TRBJ2-3 provide the parts outside the CDR3, is EPEVTQTPSHQVTQMGQEVILRCVPISNHLYFYWYRQILGQKVEFLVSFYNNEISEKSEIFDDQFSVERPDGSNFTLKIRSTKLEDSAMYFCASSRARTSGDTQYFGPGTRLTVL.

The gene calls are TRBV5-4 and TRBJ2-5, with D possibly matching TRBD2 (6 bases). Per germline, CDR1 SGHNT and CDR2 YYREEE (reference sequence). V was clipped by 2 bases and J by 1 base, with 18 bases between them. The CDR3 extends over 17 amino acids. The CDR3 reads CASSFQAGSSIQETQYF. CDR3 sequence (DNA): TGTGCCAGCAGCTTTCAGGCGGGGAGTTCAATCCAAGAGACCCAGTACTTC.

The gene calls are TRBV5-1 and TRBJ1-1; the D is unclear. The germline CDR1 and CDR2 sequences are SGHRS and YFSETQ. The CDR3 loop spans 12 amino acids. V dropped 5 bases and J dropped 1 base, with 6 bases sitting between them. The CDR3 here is CASSSENTEAFF. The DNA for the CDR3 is TGCGCCAGCAGTTCGGAGAACACTGAAGCTTTCTTT.

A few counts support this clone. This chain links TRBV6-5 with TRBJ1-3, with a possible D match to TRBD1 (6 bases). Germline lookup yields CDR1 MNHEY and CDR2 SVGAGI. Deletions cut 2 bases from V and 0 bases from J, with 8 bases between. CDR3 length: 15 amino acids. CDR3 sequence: CASSYGQSSGNTIYF. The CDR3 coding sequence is TGTGCCAGCAGTTACGGACAGAGCTCTGGAAACACCATATATTTT.

The CDR3 DNA follows: TGTGCCAGCAGGCGAACCCCGGGCCCTACCAGAATGAACGAGCAGTACTTC. The encoded protein is CASRRTPGPTRMNEQYF. The V call is TRBV27, the J call TRBJ2-7; no reliable D call. Trimming took off 6 bases at V and 5 bases at J, with 26 bases between the two ends. Per germline, CDR1 MNHEY and CDR2 SMNVEV (reference sequence). This CDR3 is built from 17 residues.

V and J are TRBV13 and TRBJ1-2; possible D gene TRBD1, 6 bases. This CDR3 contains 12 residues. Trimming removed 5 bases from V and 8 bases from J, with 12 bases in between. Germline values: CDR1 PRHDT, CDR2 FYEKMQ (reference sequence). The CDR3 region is CASSPPRGGYTF. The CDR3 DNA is TGTGCCAGCAGCCCCCCCAGGGGAGGCTACACCTTC. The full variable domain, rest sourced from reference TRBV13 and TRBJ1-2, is AAGVIQSPRHLIKEKRETATLKCYPIPRHDTVYWYQQGPGQDPQFLISFYEKMQSDKGSIPDRFSAQQFSDYHSELNMSSLELGDSALYFCASSPPRGGYTFGSGTRLTVV.

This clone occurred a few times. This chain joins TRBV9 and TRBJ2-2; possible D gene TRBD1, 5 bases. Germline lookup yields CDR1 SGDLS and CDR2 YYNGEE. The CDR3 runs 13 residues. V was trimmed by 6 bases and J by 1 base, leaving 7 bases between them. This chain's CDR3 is CASKGRNTGELFF. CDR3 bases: TGTGCCAGCAAGGGGCGGAACACCGGGGAGCTGTTTTTT.

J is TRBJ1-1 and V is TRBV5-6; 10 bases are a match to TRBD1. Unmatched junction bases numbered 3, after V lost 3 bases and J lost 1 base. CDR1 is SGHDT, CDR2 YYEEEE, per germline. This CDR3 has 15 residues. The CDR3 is CASSWDRGRNTEAFF. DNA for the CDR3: TGTGCCAGCAGCTGGGACAGGGGAAGGAACACTGAAGCTTTCTTT.

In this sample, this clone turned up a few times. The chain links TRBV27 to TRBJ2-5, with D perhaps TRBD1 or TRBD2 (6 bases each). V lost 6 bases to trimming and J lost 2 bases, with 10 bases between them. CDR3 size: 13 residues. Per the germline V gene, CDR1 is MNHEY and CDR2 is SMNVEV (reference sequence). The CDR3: CASRKGGQETQYF. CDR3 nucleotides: TGTGCCAGCAGAAAAGGGGGGCAAGAGACCCAGTACTTC.

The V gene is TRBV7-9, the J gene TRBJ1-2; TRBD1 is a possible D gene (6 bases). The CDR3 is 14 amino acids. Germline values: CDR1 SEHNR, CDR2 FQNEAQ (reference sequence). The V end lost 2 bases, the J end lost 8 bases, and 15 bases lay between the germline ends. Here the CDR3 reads CASSLPIPQGGYTF. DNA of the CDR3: TGTGCCAGCAGCTTACCCATACCTCAGGGGGGCTACACCTTC.

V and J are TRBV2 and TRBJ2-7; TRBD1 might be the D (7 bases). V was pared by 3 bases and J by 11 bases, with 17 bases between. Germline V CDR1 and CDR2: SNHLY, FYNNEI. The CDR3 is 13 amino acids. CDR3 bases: TGTGCCAGCAGTGAGATCTCAGGGGGGACGGAGTACTTC. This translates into CASSEISGGTEYF. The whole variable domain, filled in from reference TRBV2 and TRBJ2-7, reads EPEVTQTPSHQVTQMGQEVILRCVPISNHLYFYWYRQILGQKVEFLVSFYNNEISEKSEIFDDQFSVERPDGSNFTLKIRSTKLEDSAMYFCASSEISGGTEYFGPGTRLTVT.

The CDR3 here is CASSLSGQGYEQYF. The CDR3 nucleotides are TGCGCCAGCAGCTTGTCTGGACAGGGCTACGAGCAGTACTTC. The genes are TRBV5-1 and TRBJ2-7, with TRBD1 matching 8 bases. CDR1 is SGHRS, CDR2 YFSETQ, per germline. V was clipped by 1 base and J by 3 bases; unmatched bases: 3. This CDR3 has 14 amino acids.

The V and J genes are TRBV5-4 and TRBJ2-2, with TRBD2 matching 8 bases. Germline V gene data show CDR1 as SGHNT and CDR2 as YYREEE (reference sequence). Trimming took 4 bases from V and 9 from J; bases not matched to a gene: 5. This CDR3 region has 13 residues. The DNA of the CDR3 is TGTGCCAGCAGCGCGGCGGGGGGCAGGGAGCTGTTTTTT. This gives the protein CASSAAGGRELFF.

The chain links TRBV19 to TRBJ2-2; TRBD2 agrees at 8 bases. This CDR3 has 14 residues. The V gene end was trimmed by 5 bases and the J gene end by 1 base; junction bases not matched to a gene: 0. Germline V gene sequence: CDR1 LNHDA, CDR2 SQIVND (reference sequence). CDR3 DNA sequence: TGTGCCAGTAGTCGGGGGGGGAACACCGGGGAGCTGTTTTTT. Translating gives CASSRGGNTGELFF.

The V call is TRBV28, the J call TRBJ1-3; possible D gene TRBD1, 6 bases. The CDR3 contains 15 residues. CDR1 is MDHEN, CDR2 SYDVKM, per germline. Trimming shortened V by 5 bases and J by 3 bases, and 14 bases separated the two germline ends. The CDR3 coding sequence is TGTGCCAGCAGTCTTCAGGGGCTAGGTGGAAACACCATATATTTT. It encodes CASSLQGLGGNTIYF.